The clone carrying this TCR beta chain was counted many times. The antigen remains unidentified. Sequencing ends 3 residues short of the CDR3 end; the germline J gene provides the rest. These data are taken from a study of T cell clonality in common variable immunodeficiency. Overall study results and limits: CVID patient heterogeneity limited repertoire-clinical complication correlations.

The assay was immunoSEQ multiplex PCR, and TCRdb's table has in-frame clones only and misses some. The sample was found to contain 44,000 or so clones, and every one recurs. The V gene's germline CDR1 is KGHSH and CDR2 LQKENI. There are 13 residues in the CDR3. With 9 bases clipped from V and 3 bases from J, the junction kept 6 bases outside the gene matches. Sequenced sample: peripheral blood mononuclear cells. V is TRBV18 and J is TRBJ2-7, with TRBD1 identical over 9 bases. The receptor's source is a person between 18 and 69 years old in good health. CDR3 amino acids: CASRTGVDYEQYF. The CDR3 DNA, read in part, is TGTGCCAGTAGGACAGGGGTTGACTACGAG.